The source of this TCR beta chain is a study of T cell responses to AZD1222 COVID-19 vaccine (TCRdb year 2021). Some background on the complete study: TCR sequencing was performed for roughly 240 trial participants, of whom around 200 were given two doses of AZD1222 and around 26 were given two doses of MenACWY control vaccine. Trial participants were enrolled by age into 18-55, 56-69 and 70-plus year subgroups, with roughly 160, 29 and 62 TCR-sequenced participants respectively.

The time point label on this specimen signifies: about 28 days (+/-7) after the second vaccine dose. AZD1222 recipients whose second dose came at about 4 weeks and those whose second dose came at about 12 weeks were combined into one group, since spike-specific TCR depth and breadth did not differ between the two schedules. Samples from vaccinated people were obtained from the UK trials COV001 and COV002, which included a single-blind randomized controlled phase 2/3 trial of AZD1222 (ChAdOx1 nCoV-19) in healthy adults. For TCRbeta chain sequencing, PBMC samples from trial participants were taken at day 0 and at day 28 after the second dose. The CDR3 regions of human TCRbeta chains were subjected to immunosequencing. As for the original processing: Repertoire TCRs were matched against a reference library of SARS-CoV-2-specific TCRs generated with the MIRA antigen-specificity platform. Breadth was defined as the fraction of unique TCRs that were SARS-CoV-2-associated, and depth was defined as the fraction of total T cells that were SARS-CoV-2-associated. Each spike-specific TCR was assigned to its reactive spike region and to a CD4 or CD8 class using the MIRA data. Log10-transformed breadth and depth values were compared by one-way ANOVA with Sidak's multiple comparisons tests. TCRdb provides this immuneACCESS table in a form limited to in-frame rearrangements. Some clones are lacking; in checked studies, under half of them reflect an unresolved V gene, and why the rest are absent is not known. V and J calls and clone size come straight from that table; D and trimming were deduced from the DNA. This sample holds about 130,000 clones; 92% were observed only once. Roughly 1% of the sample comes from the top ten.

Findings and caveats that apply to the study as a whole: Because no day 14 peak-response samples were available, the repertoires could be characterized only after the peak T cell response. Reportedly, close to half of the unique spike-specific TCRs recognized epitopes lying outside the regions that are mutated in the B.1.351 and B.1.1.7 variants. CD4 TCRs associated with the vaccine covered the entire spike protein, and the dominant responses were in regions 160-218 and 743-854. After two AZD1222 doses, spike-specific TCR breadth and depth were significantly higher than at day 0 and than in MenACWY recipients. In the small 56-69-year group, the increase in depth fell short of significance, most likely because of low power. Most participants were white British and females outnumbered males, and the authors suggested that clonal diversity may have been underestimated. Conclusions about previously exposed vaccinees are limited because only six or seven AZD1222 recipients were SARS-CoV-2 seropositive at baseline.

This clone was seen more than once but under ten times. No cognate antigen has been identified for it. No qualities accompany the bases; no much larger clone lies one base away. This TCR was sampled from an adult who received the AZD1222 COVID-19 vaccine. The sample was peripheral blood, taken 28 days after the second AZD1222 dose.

The DNA is TGTGCCAGCAGCTACCCTAATGGGGTGGAGACTTATGGCTACACCTTC. Its amino acids are CASSYPNGVETYGYTF. The rearranged segments are TRBV7-9 and TRBJ1-2; the D gene identity is not certain. The CDR3 covers 16 residues, taking in both the cysteine and the phenylalanine. Only the CDR3 DNA is retained, 48 bases long and in frame from the first base. A distance of 20 bases separates the germline ends of V and J, which lose 4 bases and 5 bases respectively. From a lookup of the germline V gene (reference sequence), CDR1 and CDR2 are SEHNR and FQNEAQ.